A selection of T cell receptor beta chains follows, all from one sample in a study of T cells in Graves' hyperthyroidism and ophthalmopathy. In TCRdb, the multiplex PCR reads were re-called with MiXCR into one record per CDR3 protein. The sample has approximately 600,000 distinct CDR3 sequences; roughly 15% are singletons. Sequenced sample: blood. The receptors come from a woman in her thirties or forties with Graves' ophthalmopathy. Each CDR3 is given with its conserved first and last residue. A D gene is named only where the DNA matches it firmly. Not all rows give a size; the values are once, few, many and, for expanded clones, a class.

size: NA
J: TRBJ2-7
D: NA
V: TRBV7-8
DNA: TGTGCCAGCAGCTTCAGAGGGGTCTCCTACGAGCAGTACTTC
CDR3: CASSFRGVSYEQYF

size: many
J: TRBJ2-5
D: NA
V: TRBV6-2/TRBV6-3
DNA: TGTGCCACCCAGGTCCAGGGGCAAGAGACCCAGTACTTC
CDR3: CATQVQGQETQYF

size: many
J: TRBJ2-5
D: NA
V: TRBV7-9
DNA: TGTGCCAGCAGCTTTGGAGCCAACCAAGAGACCCAGTACTTC
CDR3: CASSFGANQETQYF

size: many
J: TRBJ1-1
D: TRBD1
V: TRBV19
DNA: TGTGCCAGTATCCCACAGGGGAACCCTGAAGCTTTCTTT
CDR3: CASIPQGNPEAFF

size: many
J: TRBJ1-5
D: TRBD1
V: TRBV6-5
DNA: TGTGCCAGCGTTGGGACAGGTCTCAATCAGCCCCAGCATTTT
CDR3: CASVGTGLNQPQHF

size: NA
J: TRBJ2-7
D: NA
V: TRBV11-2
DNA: TGTGCCAGCAGCTTAGTGGGCCAGGCGACAACCTACGAGCAGTACTTC
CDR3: CASSLVGQATTYEQYF

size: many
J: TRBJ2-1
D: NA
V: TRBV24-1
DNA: TGTGCCACCAGTGCCCCAACGACGGATGAGCAGTTCTTC
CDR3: CATSAPTTDEQFF

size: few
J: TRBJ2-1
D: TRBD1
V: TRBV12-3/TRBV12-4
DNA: TGTGCCAGCAGTTTTCTACAGGGGGCTTCAAATGAGCAGTTCTTC
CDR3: CASSFLQGASNEQFF

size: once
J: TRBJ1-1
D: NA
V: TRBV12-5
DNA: TGTGCTAGTGGGCTATCCGACGGCAGAAACACTGAAGCTTTCTTT
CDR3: CASGLSDGRNTEAFF

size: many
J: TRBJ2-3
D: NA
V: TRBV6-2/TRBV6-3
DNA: TGTGCCAGCAGTTACTCGGACGGAGACACAGATACGCAGTATTTT
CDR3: CASSYSDGDTDTQYF

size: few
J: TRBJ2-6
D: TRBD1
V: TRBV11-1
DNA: TGTGCCAGCGGCTGGGACAGGTCAAACTCTGGGGCCAACGTCCTGACTTTC
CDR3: CASGWDRSNSGANVLTF

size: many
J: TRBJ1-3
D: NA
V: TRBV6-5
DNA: TGTGCCAGCAGTTACTCGGCAGGTAGCTCTGGAAACACCATATATTTT
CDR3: CASSYSAGSSGNTIYF

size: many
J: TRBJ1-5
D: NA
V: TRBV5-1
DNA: TGCGCCAGCAGCTTATTGGGCGCTCAGCCCCAGCATTTT
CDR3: CASSLLGAQPQHF

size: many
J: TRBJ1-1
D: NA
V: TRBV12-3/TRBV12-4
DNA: TGTGCCAGCAGTTTTTGGGGGGGCGGAGGCACTGAAGCTTTCTTT
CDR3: CASSFWGGGGTEAFF

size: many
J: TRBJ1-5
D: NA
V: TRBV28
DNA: TGTGCCAGCAGGTTCGGGACTGCCTTGAGACAGCCCCAGCATTTT
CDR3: CASRFGTALRQPQHF

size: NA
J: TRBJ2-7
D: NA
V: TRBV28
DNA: TGTGCCAGTATACGGGACACCCTCTCCTACGAGCAGTACTTC
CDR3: CASIRDTLSYEQYF

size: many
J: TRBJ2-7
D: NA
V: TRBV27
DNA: TGTGCCAGCAGTTTCGACACGACAGGCCACGAGCAGTACTTC
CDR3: CASSFDTTGHEQYF

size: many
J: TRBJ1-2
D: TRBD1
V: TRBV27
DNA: TGTGCCAGCAGTTTGGACAGGTACCTCAACTATGGCTACACCTTC
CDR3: CASSLDRYLNYGYTF

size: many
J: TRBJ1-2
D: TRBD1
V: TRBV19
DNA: TGTGCCAGTACCATCGGACAGGTTGTGCCTACCAACTATGGCTACACCTTC
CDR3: CASTIGQVVPTNYGYTF

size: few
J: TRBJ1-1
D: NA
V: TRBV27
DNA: TGTGCCACCTCCTTTGGGGGGAACACTGAAGCTTTCTTT
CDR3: CATSFGGNTEAFF

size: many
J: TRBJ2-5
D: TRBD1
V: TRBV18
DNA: TGTGCCAGCGTCCCGGGACAGGGGAAGGAGACCCAGTACTTC
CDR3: CASVPGQGKETQYF

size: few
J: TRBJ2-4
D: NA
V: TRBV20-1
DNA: TGCAGTGCTAGAGTCGGCGCCAAGGAGGGCAGCATTCAGTACTTC
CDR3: CSARVGAKEGSIQYF

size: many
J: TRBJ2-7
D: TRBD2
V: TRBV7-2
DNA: TGTGCCAGCAGCGAAAGCGGGAGGGCCTACGAGCAGTACTTC
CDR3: CASSESGRAYEQYF

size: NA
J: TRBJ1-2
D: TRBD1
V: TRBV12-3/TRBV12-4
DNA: TGTGCCAGCAGGCAGGGACAGGGGGTGGGTGGCTACACCTTC
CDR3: CASRQGQGVGGYTF

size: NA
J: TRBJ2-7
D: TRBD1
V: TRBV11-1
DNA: TGTGCCAGCAGCCTCACCTCCGGGACAGACTTTCCCTACGAGCAGTACTTC
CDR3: CASSLTSGTDFPYEQYF

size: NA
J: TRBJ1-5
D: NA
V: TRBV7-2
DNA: TGTGCCAGCAGCTTAGGGACAGCCCTGTGGCCCCAGCATTTT
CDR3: CASSLGTALWPQHF

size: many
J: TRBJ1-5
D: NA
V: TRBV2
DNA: TGTGCCAGCAGTGAAGCGTCGGATAGCAATCAGCCCCAGCATTTT
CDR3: CASSEASDSNQPQHF

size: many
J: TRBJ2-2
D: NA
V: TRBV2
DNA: TGTGCCAGCAGAGGGCCCGCGAACACCGGGGAGCTGTTTTTT
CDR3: CASRGPANTGELFF

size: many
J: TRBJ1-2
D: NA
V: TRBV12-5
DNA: TGTGTTAGTGGTTTGGACACTGCGGTCTATGGCTACACCTTC
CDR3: CVSGLDTAVYGYTF

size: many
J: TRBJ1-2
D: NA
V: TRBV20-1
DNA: TGCAGTGCTAGAGAAGCTTGGGTTGTTGGCTACACCTTC
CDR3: CSAREAWVVGYTF

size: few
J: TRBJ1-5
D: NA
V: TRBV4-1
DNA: TGCGCCAGCAGCCAAACTAAGCGAGATCAGCCCCAGCATTTT
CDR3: CASSQTKRDQPQHF

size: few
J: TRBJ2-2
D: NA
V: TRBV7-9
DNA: TGTGCCAGCAGCTCAGCGACGGACACCGGGGAGCTGTTTTTT
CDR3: CASSSATDTGELFF

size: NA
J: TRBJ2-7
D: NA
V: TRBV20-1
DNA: TGCAGTGCTCATACCTGGGACTGGTACGAGCAGTACTTC
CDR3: CSAHTWDWYEQYF

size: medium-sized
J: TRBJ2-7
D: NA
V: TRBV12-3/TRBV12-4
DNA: TGTGCCAGCAGTTTAGGAGTGGGCAGCTACGAGCAGTACTTC
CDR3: CASSLGVGSYEQYF

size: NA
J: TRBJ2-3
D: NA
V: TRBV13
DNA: TGTGCCAGCAGCCCCCGGGATACGCAGTATTTT
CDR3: CASSPRDTQYF